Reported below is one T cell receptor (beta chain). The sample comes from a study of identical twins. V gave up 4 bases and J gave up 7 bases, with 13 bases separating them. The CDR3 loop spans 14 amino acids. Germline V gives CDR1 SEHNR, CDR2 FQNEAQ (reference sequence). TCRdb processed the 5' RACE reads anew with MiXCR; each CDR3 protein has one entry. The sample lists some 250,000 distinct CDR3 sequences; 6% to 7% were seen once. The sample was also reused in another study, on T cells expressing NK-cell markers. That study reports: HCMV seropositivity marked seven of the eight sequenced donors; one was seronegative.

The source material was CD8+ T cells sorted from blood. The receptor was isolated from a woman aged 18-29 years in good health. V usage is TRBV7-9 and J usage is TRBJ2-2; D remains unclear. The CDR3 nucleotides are TGTGCCAGCAGCTCCTTAGGTGTTTTCGGGGAGCTGTTTTTT. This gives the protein CASSSLGVFGELFF.